This is a list of T cell receptor beta chains from one sample in a study of T cell responses to AZD1222 COVID-19 vaccine. Repertoires were generated with immunoSEQ multiplex PCR, while TCRdb's copy carries only in-frame clones and drops some. The table has over 130,000 clones, 92% seen once. This specimen consisted of peripheral blood, obtained 28 days after the second AZD1222 dose. These receptors were taken from an adult who received the AZD1222 COVID-19 vaccine. CDR3s include the opening cysteine and the closing phenylalanine or tryptophan. D genes are given only for firm matches. Some rows have no size entry. The others give once, few or many, or a class for an expanded clone.

v_call: TRBV6-5; clone_size: once; j_call: TRBJ2-5; d_call: -; cdr3_aa: CASSSVGRETQYF; cdr3_nt: TGTGCCAGCAGTTCCGTAGGCCGCGAGACCCAGTACTTC
v_call: TRBV27; clone_size: -; j_call: TRBJ2-5; d_call: TRBD2; cdr3_aa: CASSGRGLSQETQYF; cdr3_nt: TGTGCCAGCAGTGGCCGGGGACTATCCCAAGAGACCCAGTACTTC
v_call: TRBV10-3; clone_size: -; j_call: TRBJ1-2; d_call: -; cdr3_aa: CAISEGRGNYGYTF; cdr3_nt: TGTGCCATCAGTGAGGGCAGGGGTAACTATGGCTACACCTTC
v_call: TRBV5-6; clone_size: -; j_call: TRBJ2-3; d_call: -; cdr3_aa: CASSLGGTSGTDTQYF; cdr3_nt: TGTGCCAGCAGCCTAGGTGGTACCTCGGGCACAGATACGCAGTATTTT
v_call: TRBV27; clone_size: -; j_call: TRBJ2-7; d_call: TRBD2; cdr3_aa: CASSRGGEQYF; cdr3_nt: TGTGCCAGCAGCCGGGGGGGCGAGCAGTACTTC
v_call: TRBV29-1; clone_size: -; j_call: TRBJ1-1; d_call: -; cdr3_aa: CSVAPSRQSEAFF; cdr3_nt: TGCAGCGTTGCCCCCTCAAGACAGTCTGAAGCTTTCTTT
v_call: TRBV6-5; clone_size: -; j_call: TRBJ1-2; d_call: TRBD1; cdr3_aa: CASSGQGQGYTF; cdr3_nt: TGTGCCAGCAGCGGACAGGGGCAGGGCTACACCTTC
v_call: TRBV7-6; clone_size: -; j_call: TRBJ2-6; d_call: TRBD1; cdr3_aa: CASSFKTGTGLSGANVLTF; cdr3_nt: TGTGCCAGCAGCTTCAAAACCGGGACAGGGCTCTCTGGGGCCAACGTCCTGACTTTC
v_call: TRBV7-3; clone_size: once; j_call: TRBJ2-2; d_call: -; cdr3_aa: CASSLKLNTGELFF; cdr3_nt: TGTGCCAGCAGCTTGAAACTGAACACCGGGGAGCTGTTTTTT
v_call: TRBV7-8; clone_size: -; j_call: TRBJ2-6; d_call: TRBD2; cdr3_aa: CASSLTPSGGYGSGANVLTF; cdr3_nt: TGTGCCAGCAGCCTAACCCCGAGCGGGGGATACGGCTCTGGGGCCAACGTCCTGACTTTC
v_call: TRBV5-4; clone_size: -; j_call: TRBJ1-6; d_call: -; cdr3_aa: CASSLGTEGNSPLHF; cdr3_nt: TGTGCCAGCAGCTTGGGGACGGAGGGAAATTCACCCCTCCACTTT
v_call: TRBV3-1/TRBV3-2; clone_size: once; j_call: TRBJ1-2; d_call: -; cdr3_aa: CASSQGTDNYGYTF; cdr3_nt: TGTGCCAGCAGCCAAGGTACGGATAACTATGGCTACACCTTC
v_call: TRBV7-9; clone_size: -; j_call: TRBJ2-1; d_call: -; cdr3_aa: CASSLTVRDNEQFF; cdr3_nt: TGTGCCAGCAGCTTAACGGTGCGGGATAATGAGCAGTTCTTC
v_call: TRBV3-1/TRBV3-2; clone_size: -; j_call: TRBJ2-2; d_call: -; cdr3_aa: CASSQAGRELFF; cdr3_nt: TGTGCCAGCAGCCAAGCGGGAAGGGAGCTGTTTTTT
v_call: TRBV18; clone_size: few; j_call: TRBJ2-3; d_call: -; cdr3_aa: CASSPVTSSGTDTQYF; cdr3_nt: TGTGCCAGCTCACCAGTTACTAGCAGCGGCACAGATACGCAGTATTTT
v_call: TRBV6-5; clone_size: -; j_call: TRBJ2-7; d_call: -; cdr3_aa: CASSTGAGFLGQYF; cdr3_nt: TGTGCCAGCAGTACTGGAGCAGGTTTCCTAGGGCAGTACTTC
v_call: TRBV19; clone_size: once; j_call: TRBJ2-3; d_call: TRBD2; cdr3_aa: CASSIALAGGIDTQYF; cdr3_nt: TGTGCCAGTAGTATAGCGCTAGCGGGAGGAATAGATACGCAGTATTTT